These T cell receptor beta chains were read from a single sample in a study of T-cell memory formation after mild COVID-19. Via MiXCR, TCRdb re-called the 5' RACE reads, giving one row per CDR3 protein. Among about 430,000 distinct CDR3 sequences listed, about a sixth were seen once. The sample was PBMCs or a T cell subset sorted from them (not recorded which). The receptors originated from a man aged 18 to 29 who had mild COVID-19 (a few samples of this study predate the infection). Cell type and time point are not known. Both conserved end residues are part of each CDR3. Fields, in order: J gene, V gene, D gene, CDR3 protein. The D gene is left open where the match is weak.

j_call: TRBJ1-2; v_call: TRBV29-1; d_call: -; cdr3_aa: CSVEGTLDTPDEGYTF
j_call: TRBJ1-6; v_call: TRBV6-5; d_call: TRBD1; cdr3_aa: CASSRNKRQGIKPLHF
j_call: TRBJ1-1; v_call: TRBV30; d_call: -; cdr3_aa: CAWRRQEPEAFF
j_call: TRBJ1-6; v_call: TRBV5-5; d_call: TRBD1; cdr3_aa: CASSFQPGQNNSPLHF
j_call: TRBJ1-5; v_call: TRBV28; d_call: -; cdr3_aa: CASSGNQPQHF
j_call: TRBJ1-6; v_call: TRBV7-9; d_call: TRBD1; cdr3_aa: CASSPARGQGGSSPLHF
j_call: TRBJ1-1; v_call: TRBV5-1; d_call: -; cdr3_aa: CASRSTEGGTEAFF
j_call: TRBJ2-1; v_call: TRBV12-3/TRBV12-4; d_call: -; cdr3_aa: CASSTNRRGENEQFF
j_call: TRBJ1-5; v_call: TRBV29-1; d_call: -; cdr3_aa: CSVGTSGTNQPQHF
j_call: TRBJ2-3; v_call: TRBV7-3; d_call: -; cdr3_aa: CASTTGGRGYTDTQYF
j_call: TRBJ2-1; v_call: TRBV4-3; d_call: TRBD1; cdr3_aa: CASSGTEWNEQFF
j_call: TRBJ2-3; v_call: TRBV7-6; d_call: TRBD2; cdr3_aa: CASSFSLADTDTQYF
j_call: TRBJ2-1; v_call: TRBV6-5; d_call: -; cdr3_aa: CASSYSPRGHNEQFF
j_call: TRBJ1-5; v_call: TRBV5-1; d_call: -; cdr3_aa: CASSLRGGNQPQHF
j_call: TRBJ1-2; v_call: TRBV12-3/TRBV12-4; d_call: -; cdr3_aa: CASSRDGRGGYTF
j_call: TRBJ2-6; v_call: TRBV20-1; d_call: -; cdr3_aa: CSAWTDSVSSGANVLTF
j_call: TRBJ2-7; v_call: TRBV10-3; d_call: -; cdr3_aa: CAISGNRGGSYEQYF
j_call: TRBJ2-2; v_call: TRBV11-2; d_call: -; cdr3_aa: CASSSIYMDTGELFF
j_call: TRBJ2-2; v_call: TRBV7-6; d_call: -; cdr3_aa: CASSLASGNTGELFF
j_call: TRBJ2-7; v_call: TRBV5-6; d_call: TRBD1; cdr3_aa: CASSVTGGPPGEQYF
j_call: TRBJ2-1; v_call: TRBV12-3/TRBV12-4; d_call: -; cdr3_aa: CASSFSREDNEQFF
j_call: TRBJ2-3; v_call: TRBV9; d_call: -; cdr3_aa: CASSVGDQGDTQYF
j_call: TRBJ2-2; v_call: TRBV21-1; d_call: -; cdr3_aa: CASSIGACKVLGELFF
j_call: TRBJ2-2; v_call: TRBV25-1; d_call: -; cdr3_aa: CASSPGEDTGELFF
j_call: TRBJ2-5; v_call: TRBV25-1; d_call: -; cdr3_aa: CASSWGTKETQYF
j_call: TRBJ2-1; v_call: TRBV7-2; d_call: -; cdr3_aa: CASSPTRDQTGNEQFF
j_call: TRBJ2-1; v_call: TRBV11-3; d_call: -; cdr3_aa: CASSLDGTRNEQFF
j_call: TRBJ2-1; v_call: TRBV5-6; d_call: TRBD2; cdr3_aa: CASSPRGGDKLAPFF
j_call: TRBJ2-1; v_call: TRBV12-3/TRBV12-4; d_call: TRBD1; cdr3_aa: CASSRPRDRSPRGPGNEQFF
j_call: TRBJ1-2; v_call: TRBV4-3; d_call: -; cdr3_aa: CASSQAGLGGYTF
j_call: TRBJ2-4; v_call: TRBV7-2; d_call: TRBD1; cdr3_aa: CASSLGTALSLAKNIQYF
j_call: TRBJ2-3; v_call: TRBV5-1; d_call: TRBD2; cdr3_aa: CASTTSGGRTDTQYF
j_call: TRBJ2-3; v_call: TRBV7-9; d_call: -; cdr3_aa: CASSLYGADTQYF
j_call: TRBJ2-5; v_call: TRBV7-9; d_call: -; cdr3_aa: CASSPQAGWGNQETQYF
j_call: TRBJ2-3; v_call: TRBV7-3; d_call: TRBD2; cdr3_aa: CASSSRLAETDTQYF
j_call: TRBJ2-3; v_call: TRBV7-2; d_call: -; cdr3_aa: CASSLQVGVSDTQYF
j_call: TRBJ2-5; v_call: TRBV4-2; d_call: TRBD2; cdr3_aa: CASSPGTSGTGETQYF
j_call: TRBJ2-5; v_call: TRBV24-1; d_call: -; cdr3_aa: CATGVGKQETQYF
j_call: TRBJ2-5; v_call: TRBV6-5; d_call: -; cdr3_aa: CASSQERRETQYF
j_call: TRBJ2-7; v_call: TRBV7-9; d_call: TRBD1; cdr3_aa: CASSLRTGVPEQYF
j_call: TRBJ1-4; v_call: TRBV7-6; d_call: -; cdr3_aa: CASSLGQTNEKLFF
j_call: TRBJ1-5; v_call: TRBV7-2; d_call: TRBD1; cdr3_aa: CASSTRQGASDQPQHF
j_call: TRBJ2-1; v_call: TRBV7-2; d_call: -; cdr3_aa: CASSLALARNEQFF
j_call: TRBJ2-5; v_call: TRBV5-1; d_call: -; cdr3_aa: CASSLSPAQETQYF
j_call: TRBJ2-3; v_call: TRBV3-1; d_call: -; cdr3_aa: CASSQVRSGTQYF
j_call: TRBJ2-4; v_call: TRBV20-1; d_call: -; cdr3_aa: CSASLGVGGNIQYF
j_call: TRBJ2-2; v_call: TRBV20-1; d_call: TRBD1; cdr3_aa: CSAPDRGRGTGELFF
j_call: TRBJ2-5; v_call: TRBV9; d_call: -; cdr3_aa: CASSTAGYGGGGETQYF
j_call: TRBJ1-3; v_call: TRBV7-8; d_call: -; cdr3_aa: CASSFGDLSGNTIYF
j_call: TRBJ1-1; v_call: TRBV9; d_call: TRBD1; cdr3_aa: CASSDRTGDTEAFF